The present T cell receptor (beta chain) was sequenced within a study of radiation and T cells in renal cell carcinoma. With 0 bases removed from V and 2 bases from J, the gap between germline ends came to 9 bases. The CDR3 is 14 residues long. Germline loops: CDR1 SGHRS, CDR2 YFSETQ. The table came from immunoSEQ multiplex PCR; TCRdb's copy has only in-frame clones and leaves some out. This sample has 150,000 or so clones, with roughly nine tenths found just once. The time point denotes: baseline pretreatment blood. Sample treatment: 15 Gy SBRT to primary tumor, nephrectomy 4 weeks later. The chain links TRBV5-1 to TRBJ2-7; a possible D gene is TRBD2 (6 bases). The TCR was taken from a woman aged 70-85 years with renal cell carcinoma. Sequencing used blood, obtained from a patient whose treatment included radiotherapy and nephrectomy. CDR3 sequence: CASSLVTGAYEQYF. The DNA for the CDR3 is TGCGCCAGCAGCTTGGTGACGGGAGCCTACGAGCAGTACTTC.